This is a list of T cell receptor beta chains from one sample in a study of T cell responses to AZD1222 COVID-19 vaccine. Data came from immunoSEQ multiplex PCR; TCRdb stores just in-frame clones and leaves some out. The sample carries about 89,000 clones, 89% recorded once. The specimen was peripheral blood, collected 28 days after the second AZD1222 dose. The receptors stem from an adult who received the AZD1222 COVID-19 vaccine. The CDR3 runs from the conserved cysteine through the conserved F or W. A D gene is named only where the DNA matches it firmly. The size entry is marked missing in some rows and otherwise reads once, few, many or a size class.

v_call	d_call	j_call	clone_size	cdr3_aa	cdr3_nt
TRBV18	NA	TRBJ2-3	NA	CASSPGVASTDTQYF	TGTGCCAGCTCACCGGGCGTTGCAAGCACAGATACGCAGTATTTT
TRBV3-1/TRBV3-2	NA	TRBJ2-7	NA	CASSHVRSYEQYF	TGTGCCAGCAGCCATGTCAGGTCCTACGAGCAGTACTTC
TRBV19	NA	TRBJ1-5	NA	CASSISSNQPQHF	TGTGCCAGTAGTATCTCCAGCAATCAGCCCCAGCATTTT
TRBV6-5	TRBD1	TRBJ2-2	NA	CASSYGAGGPGELFF	TGTGCCAGCAGTTACGGGGCAGGGGGTCCCGGGGAGCTGTTTTTT
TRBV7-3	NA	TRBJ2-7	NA	CASSPDGSSYEQYF	TGTGCCAGCAGCCCGGACGGTAGCTCCTACGAGCAGTACTTC
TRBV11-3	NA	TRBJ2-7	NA	CASNPGGSSYEQYF	TGTGCCAGCAACCCGGGGGGCAGCTCCTACGAGCAGTACTTC
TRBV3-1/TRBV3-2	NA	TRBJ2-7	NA	CASSQGSYEQYF	TGTGCCAGCAGCCAGGGATCCTACGAGCAGTACTTC
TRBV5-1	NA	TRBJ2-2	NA	CASSFLGEAVNTGELFF	TGCGCCAGCAGCTTTTTGGGTGAGGCAGTGAACACCGGGGAGCTGTTTTTT
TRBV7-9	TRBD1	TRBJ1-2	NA	CASSPRTGINYGYTF	TGTGCCAGCAGCCCCCGGACAGGAATTAACTATGGCTACACCTTC
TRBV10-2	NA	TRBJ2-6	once	CASSGGGGKLSGANVLTF	TGCGCCAGCAGTGGCGGAGGGGGTAAACTCTCTGGGGCCAACGTCCTGACTTTC